This TCR beta chain was retrieved from a study of neurological immune-mediated disorders. The table lists this clonotype with many counts. CDR1 is SGHTA and CDR2 is FQGNSA in the germline V gene. With 4 bases clipped from V and 3 bases from J, the junction kept 6 bases outside the gene matches. The CDR3 runs 15 residues. MiXCR was run by TCRdb on the 5' RACE reads, yielding one entry per CDR3 protein. The repertoire holds about 66,000 distinct CDR3 sequences, with under 3.5% as singletons. The clonotype comes from a man aged 35 to 55 with multiple sclerosis. J is TRBJ2-3 and V is TRBV7-2; 8 bases fit TRBD2. Sequenced input: PBMCs. CDR3 sequence reads: CASSSRLAGTDTQYF. CDR3 in DNA: TGTGCCAGCAGCTCCCGGTTAGCGGGGACAGATACGCAGTATTTT.